These 30 T cell receptor beta chains share one sample of origin, sequenced in a study of T cell repertoires in cytomegalovirus infection. In TCRdb, the reads were re-called with MiXCR into one record per CDR3 protein. The repertoire has about 69,000 distinct CDR3 sequences, 28% of them found once; the top ten carry 59%. Antigens for these TCRs are unknown. The sequencing here drew on CD8+ T cells from cultured PBMCs, taken from culture after CMV antigen stimulation. These receptors were obtained from a human donor in good health (CMV status not recorded). Some clones in this sample may be carry-over from other donors' samples.

The J gene is TRBJ2-7, the V gene TRBV12-3 or TRBV12-4; 8 nucleotides agree with TRBD2. The CDR3 length is 13 residues. Trimming took 7 bases from V and 2 from J; bases not matched to a gene: 4. In nucleotides, the CDR3 is TGTGCCAGCAACCCGGGGGGGGCCTACGAGCAGTACTTC. Amino acid sequence: CASNPGGAYEQYF.

This chain joins TRBV11-2 and TRBJ2-1, with TRBD2 matching 12 bases. The V segment lost 5 bases and the J segment 7 bases; nucleotides outside the gene matches: 6. CDR1 and CDR2 from the germline V gene are SGHAT and FQNNGV. This CDR3 spans 15 amino acids. The CDR3: CASSHLGTSGNEQFF. The CDR3 DNA is TGTGCCAGCAGCCATCTAGGGACTAGCGGGAATGAGCAGTTCTTC.

This rearrangement joins TRBV12-3 or TRBV12-4 to TRBJ2-1; TRBD2 matches at 11 bases. The CDR3 runs to 15 residues. Unmatched junction bases numbered 6, after V lost 6 bases and J lost 5 bases. For the CDR3, the DNA is TGTGCCAGCAGGAGACTAGCGGGGAAAAACAATGAGCAGTTCTTC. Residues: CASRRLAGKNNEQFF.

This clonotype was found a few times. The rearrangement uses TRBV6-2 or TRBV6-3 and TRBJ2-5; D perhaps matches TRBD2 (6 bases). The CDR3 is made up of 12 amino acids. CDR1 MNHEY and CDR2 SVGEGT come from the germline V gene. Trimming left V 5 bases short and J 5 bases short, with 9 bases between. CDR3 nucleotide sequence: TGTGCCAGCAGTCTAGCGCGGGAGACCCAGTACTTC. It translates to CASSLARETQYF.

J is TRBJ2-1 and V is TRBV6-2 or TRBV6-3; 10 nucleotides line up with TRBD1. Germline V gene sequence: CDR1 MNHEY, CDR2 SVGEGT. The CDR3 consists of 15 residues. The ends lost 5 bases at V and 4 bases at J; junction bases unmatched: 5. Here the CDR3 reads CASSPGTGEYNEQFF. CDR3 DNA sequence: TGTGCCAGCAGTCCCGGGACAGGGGAATACAATGAGCAGTTCTTC.

In its sample, this clonotype was seen many times. J is TRBJ1-6 and V is TRBV5-1; D is uncertain. The CDR3 covers 16 residues. The germline V and J ends were trimmed by 2 bases and 5 bases, with 14 bases remaining between them. Germline V CDR1 and CDR2: SGHRS, YFSETQ. CDR3 region: CASSFELTGDNSPLHF. CDR3 nucleotides: TGCGCCAGCAGCTTCGAACTCACGGGCGATAATTCACCCCTCCACTTT.

The chain couples TRBV20-1 to TRBJ2-4; perhaps TRBD1 as D (6 bases). Trimming removed 4 bases at V and 1 base at J, with 14 bases between. The CDR3 loop spans 15 amino acids. Germline loops: CDR1 DFQATT, CDR2 SNEGSKA (reference sequence). The CDR3 sequence is CSATNRELAKNIQYF. The CDR3 DNA is TGCAGTGCTACAAACAGGGAGTTGGCCAAAAACATTCAGTACTTC.

The chain carries TRBV7-8 and TRBJ2-3, with TRBD2 matching over 9 bases. Germline CDR1 is SGHVS and CDR2 is FQNEAQ. J was trimmed by 6 bases and V by 7 bases; bases with no gene match: 11. The CDR3 spans 15 residues. CDR3 coding DNA: TGTGCCAGCATCCCTAGCGTGCTAGCGGGGGATACGCAGTATTTT. This sequence encodes CASIPSVLAGDTQYF.

The chain employs TRBV28 and TRBJ2-1; D is perhaps TRBD2 (5 bases). Looked up from germline, CDR1 is MDHEN and CDR2 is SYDVKM. This CDR3 is built from 12 residues. Deletions cut 8 bases from V and 5 bases from J, with 10 bases between. This chain's CDR3 is CASQLAHNEQFF. In DNA form, the CDR3 reads TGTGCCAGCCAGTTAGCGCACAATGAGCAGTTCTTC.

This clonotype was observed a single time. The chain uses TRBV20-1 and TRBJ2-1; D ambiguous. V lost 0 bases to trimming and J lost 6 bases, with 18 bases between them. Germline V gene data show CDR1 as DFQATT and CDR2 as SNEGSKA (reference sequence). The CDR3 runs 16 residues. The CDR3 here is CSARDLTSPQFNEQFF. In nucleotides, the CDR3 is TGCAGTGCTAGAGATCTAACCTCCCCCCAATTCAATGAGCAGTTCTTC.

This clonotype was seen only a few times. The genes are TRBV12-3 or TRBV12-4 and TRBJ1-3; no clear D. The CDR3 totals 13 residues. V dropped 7 bases and J dropped 0 bases, with 7 bases sitting between them. The chain's CDR3 is CASNWDSGNTIYF. The DNA of the CDR3 is TGTGCCAGCAACTGGGACTCTGGAAACACCATATATTTT.

This clonotype was seen a handful of times. The J gene is TRBJ2-3, the V gene TRBV19; tentatively, D is TRBD1 (6 bases). V was shortened by 7 bases and J by 6 bases, with 20 bases between the two germline ends. This CDR3 contains 15 residues. Germline lookup yields CDR1 LNHDA and CDR2 SQIVND (reference sequence). CDR3 amino acids: CASTHRGTSSDTQYF. CDR3 in DNA: TGTGCCAGTACCCACAGAGGGACATCTTCCGATACGCAGTATTTT.

This clonotype was recorded at least ten times. The chain carries TRBV7-2 and TRBJ2-5; TRBD2 aligns across 10 bases. The germline V gene has CDR1 SGHTA and CDR2 FQGNSA. The CDR3 spans 14 residues. Trimming cost V 4 bases and J 3 bases; bases outside gene matches: 2. This chain's CDR3 is CASSYGLAEETQYF. The DNA of the CDR3 is TGTGCCAGCAGCTATGGACTAGCGGAAGAGACCCAGTACTTC. Full variable domain (missing parts from reference TRBV7-2 and TRBJ2-5): GAGVSQSPSNKVTEKGKDVELRCDPISGHTALYWYRQSLGQGLEFLIYFQGNSAPDKSGLPSDRFSAERTGGSVSTLTIQRTQQEDSAVYLCASSYGLAEETQYFGPGTRLLVL.

This sequence joins TRBV11-3 and TRBJ2-3, with D unresolved. CDR3 length: 11 amino acids. V lost 4 bases to trimming and J lost 6 bases, with 5 bases between them. Germline loops: CDR1 SGHNT, CDR2 YENEEA. As DNA, the CDR3 is TGTGCCAGCAGCTCCCAGGATACGCAGTATTTT. Protein sequence: CASSSQDTQYF.

The genes are TRBV12-3 or TRBV12-4 and TRBJ1-2; D uncertain. This CDR3 is 13 amino acids long. The V and J ends lost 3 bases and 8 bases respectively, with 13 bases between them. CDR3 sequence reads: CASSFQGIEGYTF. For the CDR3, the DNA is TGTGCCAGCAGTTTTCAAGGGATTGAGGGCTACACCTTC.

This clonotype was observed a handful of times. The rearrangement links TRBV5-1 to TRBJ2-3; 9 bases fit TRBD1. J was trimmed by 6 bases and V by 4 bases; bases with no gene match: 6. The CDR3 runs to 14 residues. Germline CDR1 SGHRS, CDR2 YFSETQ. The CDR3, as DNA: TGCGCCAGCAGCCCGGGACAGGGAAGGGATACGCAGTATTTT. Residues: CASSPGQGRDTQYF.

This clonotype was found a few times. The V and J genes are TRBV15 and TRBJ2-5; D perhaps matches TRBD2 (5 bases). The germline gives CDR1 LNHNV, CDR2 YYDKDF (reference sequence). This CDR3 has 14 amino acids. Trimming stripped 8 bases from V and 2 bases from J, with 15 bases between. CDR3 sequence reads: CATGDGEIQETQYF. The CDR3 nucleotides are TGTGCCACCGGGGATGGGGAGATACAAGAGACCCAGTACTTC.

Concerning this clonotype: Just one base apart from a much larger clone, this may be a read error. This rearrangement joins TRBV7-2 to TRBJ2-7, with D unresolved. The CDR3 has 14 residues. Germline assignment: CDR1 SGHTA and CDR2 FQGNSA. CDR3 coding DNA: TGTGCCGGCAGCTTAAACCAAAACTCCTACGAGCAGTACTTC. This sequence encodes CAGSLNQNSYEQYF.

This clonotype appeared a few times. This chain uses TRBV7-6 with TRBJ2-2, with D possibly TRBD1 on 7 matching bases. Trimming took 4 bases from V and 7 from J, leaving 19 bases between them. The CDR3 has 16 amino acids. Per the germline V gene, CDR1 is SGHVS and CDR2 is FNYEAQ. The CDR3: CASSSRRGVLDGELFF. CDR3 DNA sequence: TGTGCCAGCAGCTCCCGCAGGGGGGTATTGGACGGGGAGCTGTTTTTT.

This clonotype showed up just a few times. The J gene is TRBJ2-7, the V gene TRBV5-6, with D possibly being TRBD2 (6 bases). Per germline, CDR1 SGHDT and CDR2 YYEEEE. Trimming removed 4 bases at V and 3 bases at J, with 14 bases between. The CDR3 sequence is 14 residues long. The CDR3 DNA reads as TGTGCCAGCAGCGCGGGACTGGCAGACTACGAGCAGTACTTC. Amino acids: CASSAGLADYEQYF.

This clonotype has a handful of counts. This chain joins TRBV14 and TRBJ2-2; D gene unclear. Trimming pared 6 bases from V and 6 bases from J, leaving 20 bases between. This CDR3 region has 16 residues. CDR1 is SGHDN, CDR2 FVKESK, per germline. In DNA, the CDR3 is TGTGCCAGCAGAGAGCACCGTACTTTGGGCGCCGGGGAGCTGTTTTTT. It specifies CASREHRTLGAGELFF.

The chain carries TRBV28 and TRBJ2-1, with 7 bases fitting TRBD1. J gave up 7 bases and V 8 bases, and 14 bases lay outside the gene matches. The CDR3 is 15 residues long. The germline V gene has CDR1 MDHEN and CDR2 SYDVKM. CDR3 nucleotides: TGTGCCAGCGGAATACAGGGGATTCTCCGAAATGAGCAGTTCTTC. Translated, it gives CASGIQGILRNEQFF.

The genes are TRBV11-3 and TRBJ1-4; maybe TRBD1 (5 bases). The CDR3 has 15 residues. Per germline, CDR1 SGHNT and CDR2 YENEEA. V shed 5 bases and J shed 8 bases, with 18 bases lying between them. CDR3 region: CASSEPDTPSEKLFF. The CDR3 coding sequence is TGTGCCAGCAGCGAACCGGACACACCATCCGAAAAACTGTTTTTT.

The CDR3 nucleotides read TGTGCCAGCAGTGAGGTTCTAGGGGGGACAGATTTTTACGAGCAGTACTTC. Protein product: CASSEVLGGTDFYEQYF. The V call is TRBV2, the J call TRBJ2-7, with D maybe TRBD1 (7 bases). V was clipped by 3 bases and J by 4 bases, with 22 bases between them. Germline CDR1 is SNHLY and CDR2 is FYNNEI. The length of the CDR3 is 17 residues.

This clonotype was seen more than once but under ten times. V gene TRBV2 combines with J gene TRBJ2-3; 7 bases align to TRBD2. Per the germline V gene, CDR1 is SNHLY and CDR2 is FYNNEI. The CDR3 totals 21 residues. The V and J ends lost 2 bases and 0 bases, in that order; junction bases with no gene match: 20. Here the CDR3 DNA reads TGTGCCAGCAGTGAACGTAGTCCAGCGGGGATGGGGGGGTCGAGCACAGATACGCAGTATTTT. The encoded protein is CASSERSPAGMGGSSTDTQYF.

Only a few counts were recorded for this clonotype. The chain is built from TRBV20-1 and TRBJ1-1; D is unresolved. The CDR3 totals 14 residues. CDR1 DFQATT and CDR2 SNEGSKA come from the germline V gene (reference sequence). The V end lost 0 bases, the J end lost 0 bases, and 8 bases lay between the germline ends. This CDR3 reads CSARDPGVNTEAFF. As DNA, the CDR3 is TGCAGTGCTAGAGATCCTGGGGTGAACACTGAAGCTTTCTTT.

The gene calls are TRBV2 and TRBJ2-1; 11 nucleotides align to TRBD2. Germline CDR1 SNHLY, CDR2 FYNNEI. V was clipped by 5 bases and J by 8 bases; unmatched bases: 8. CDR3 size: 15 residues. CDR3 protein: CASSTTSGRSDEQFF. The CDR3 DNA reads TGTGCCAGCAGTACTACTAGCGGGAGATCAGATGAGCAGTTCTTC.

The CDR3 DNA reads TGCAGTGCTAGCGGCCTACTAGAGGGGACCATCTACAATGAGCAGTTCTTC. It is translated as CSASGLLEGTIYNEQFF. The rearrangement joins TRBV20-1 to TRBJ2-1; D may be TRBD1 or TRBD2 (5 bases each). This CDR3 is built from 17 residues. Deletions cut 3 bases from V and 3 bases from J, with 21 bases between. Germline V gene sequence: CDR1 DFQATT, CDR2 SNEGSKA (reference sequence).

V and J are TRBV6-2 or TRBV6-3 and TRBJ1-6; no clear D gene. V lost 6 bases and J 8 bases, leaving 5 bases between the germline ends. From germline, CDR1 is MNHEY and CDR2 SVGEGT. The CDR3 covers 11 residues. The CDR3 loop is CASSSDSPLHF. CDR3 in DNA: TGTGCCAGCAGCTCTGATTCACCCCTCCACTTT.

This clonotype was counted ten times or more. The chain is built from TRBV4-1 and TRBJ1-1; unclear D gene. V lost 1 base, J lost 5 bases, and 8 bases lay in between. Germline V gene data show CDR1 as MGHRA and CDR2 as YSYEKL. The CDR3 sequence is 13 residues long. The CDR3 loop is CASSQGRWTEAFF. CDR3 bases: TGCGCCAGCAGCCAAGGTCGGTGGACTGAAGCTTTCTTT.